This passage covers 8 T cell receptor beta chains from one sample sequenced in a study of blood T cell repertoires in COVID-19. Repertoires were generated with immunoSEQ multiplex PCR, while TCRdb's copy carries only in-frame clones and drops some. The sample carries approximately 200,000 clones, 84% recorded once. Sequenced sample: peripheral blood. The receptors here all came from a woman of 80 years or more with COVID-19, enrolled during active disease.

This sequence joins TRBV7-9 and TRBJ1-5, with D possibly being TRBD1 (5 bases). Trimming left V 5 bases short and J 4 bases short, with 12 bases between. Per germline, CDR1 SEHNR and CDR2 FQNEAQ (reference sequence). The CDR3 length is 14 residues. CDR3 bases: TGTGCCAGCAGCCGGACGGGGGGGAATCAGCCCCAGCATTTT. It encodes CASSRTGGNQPQHF.

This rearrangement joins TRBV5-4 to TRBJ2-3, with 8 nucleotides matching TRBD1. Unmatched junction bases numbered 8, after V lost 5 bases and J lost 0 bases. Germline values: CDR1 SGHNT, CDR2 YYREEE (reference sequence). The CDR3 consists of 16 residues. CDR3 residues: CASRTGGLTSTDTQYF. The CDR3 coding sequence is TGTGCCAGCAGAACAGGGGGACTGACTAGCACAGATACGCAGTATTTT.

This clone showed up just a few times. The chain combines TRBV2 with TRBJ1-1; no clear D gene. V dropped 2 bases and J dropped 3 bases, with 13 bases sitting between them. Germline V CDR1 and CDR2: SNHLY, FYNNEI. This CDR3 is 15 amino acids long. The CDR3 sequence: CASSENPGKDTEAFF. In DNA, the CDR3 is TGTGCCAGCAGTGAAAATCCGGGTAAGGACACTGAAGCTTTCTTT. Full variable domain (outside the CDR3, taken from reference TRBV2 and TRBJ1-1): EPEVTQTPSHQVTQMGQEVILRCVPISNHLYFYWYRQILGQKVEFLVSFYNNEISEKSEIFDDQFSVERPDGSNFTLKIRSTKLEDSAMYFCASSENPGKDTEAFFGQGTRLTVV.

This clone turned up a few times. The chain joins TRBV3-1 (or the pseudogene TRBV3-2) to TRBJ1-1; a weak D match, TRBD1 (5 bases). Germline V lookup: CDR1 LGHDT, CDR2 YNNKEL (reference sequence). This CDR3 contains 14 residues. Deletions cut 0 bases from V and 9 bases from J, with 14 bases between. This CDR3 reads CASSQDWGRSQAFF. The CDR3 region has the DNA TGTGCCAGCAGCCAAGATTGGGGCAGGTCGCAAGCTTTCTTT.

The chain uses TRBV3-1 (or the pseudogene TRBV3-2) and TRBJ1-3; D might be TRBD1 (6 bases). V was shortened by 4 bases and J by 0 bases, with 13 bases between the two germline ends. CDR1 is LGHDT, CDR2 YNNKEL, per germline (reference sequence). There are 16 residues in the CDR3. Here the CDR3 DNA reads TGTGCCAGCAGCCCCGGGACACCAAGCTCTGGAAACACCATATATTTT. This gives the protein CASSPGTPSSGNTIYF.

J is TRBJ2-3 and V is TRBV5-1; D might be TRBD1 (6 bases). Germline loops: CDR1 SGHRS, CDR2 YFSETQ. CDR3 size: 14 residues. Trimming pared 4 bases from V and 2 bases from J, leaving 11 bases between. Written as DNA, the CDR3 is TGCGCCAGCAGCCTCGACAGGCTCACAGATACGCAGTATTTT. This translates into CASSLDRLTDTQYF. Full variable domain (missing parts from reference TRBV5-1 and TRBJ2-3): KAGVTQTPRYLIKTRGQQVTLSCSPISGHRSVSWYQQTPGQGLQFLFEYFSETQRNKGNFPGRFSGRQFSNSRSEMNVSTLELGDSALYLCASSLDRLTDTQYFGPGTRLTVL.

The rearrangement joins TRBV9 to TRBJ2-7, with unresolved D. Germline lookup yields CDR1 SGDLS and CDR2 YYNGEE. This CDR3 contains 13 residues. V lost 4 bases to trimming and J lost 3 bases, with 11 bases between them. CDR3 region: CASSPSTHYEQYF. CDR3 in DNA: TGTGCCAGCAGCCCCAGTACCCACTACGAGCAGTACTTC.

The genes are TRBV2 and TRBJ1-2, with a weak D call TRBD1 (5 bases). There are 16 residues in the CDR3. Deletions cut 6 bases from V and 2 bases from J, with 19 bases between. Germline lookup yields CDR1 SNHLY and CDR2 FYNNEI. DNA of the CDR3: TGTGCCAGCAGCGATGGAGGGGTGGGAAACAACTATGGCTACACCTTC. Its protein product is CASSDGGVGNNYGYTF.